Listed here are 19 T cell receptor beta chains from one sample, sequenced in a study of cytomegalovirus exposure and HLA in healthy donors. Vbeta (60) and Jbeta (13) primers were used in the PCR. Assay: immunoSEQ multiplex PCR; the TCRdb copy retains only in-frame clones and omits some. This table has some 150,000 clones, 55% to 70% appearing once. Sequencing was performed on PBMCs. These receptors came from a woman in her sixties or seventies in good health and CMV-seropositive.

This chain joins TRBV5-4 and TRBJ2-5, with a possible D match to TRBD2 (5 bases). V lost 4 bases and J lost 4, with 14 bases in between. Looked up from germline, CDR1 is SGHNT and CDR2 is YYREEE (reference sequence). The CDR3 is 14 residues long. The CDR3 loop reads CASSEWRKGETQYF. CDR3 nucleotide sequence: TGTGCCAGCAGCGAGTGGAGGAAAGGAGAGACCCAGTACTTC.

This sequence joins TRBV27 and TRBJ2-7; no definite D call. This CDR3 is built from 12 residues. Germline values: CDR1 MNHEY, CDR2 SMNVEV (reference sequence). Trimming pared 4 bases from V and 5 bases from J, leaving 9 bases between. The CDR3 is CASSSPSDEQYF. Here the CDR3 DNA reads TGTGCCAGCAGTTCCCCTTCCGACGAGCAGTACTTC.

This clone was counted a few times. The chain employs TRBV2 and TRBJ1-2; 8 bases line up with TRBD1. The CDR3 totals 14 residues. From germline, CDR1 is SNHLY and CDR2 FYNNEI. The V gene end was trimmed by 3 bases and the J gene end by 4 bases; junction bases not matched to a gene: 4. CDR3 coding DNA: TGTGCCAGCAGTGATGGACAGGGCATCTATGGCTACACCTTC. This sequence encodes CASSDGQGIYGYTF. Together with reference TRBV2 and TRBJ1-2, the CDR3 gives the full variable domain: EPEVTQTPSHQVTQMGQEVILRCVPISNHLYFYWYRQILGQKVEFLVSFYNNEISEKSEIFDDQFSVERPDGSNFTLKIRSTKLEDSAMYFCASSDGQGIYGYTFGSGTRLTVV.

The rearrangement joins TRBV29-1 to TRBJ2-1, with TRBD2 matching over 12 bases. Looked up from germline, CDR1 is SQVTM and CDR2 is ANQGSEA. The CDR3 sequence is 19 residues long. With 2 bases clipped from V and 0 bases from J, the junction kept 11 bases outside the gene matches. The CDR3 loop is CSVEPLSTSGSSSYNEQFF. CDR3 DNA sequence: TGCAGCGTTGAACCCCTTTCGACTAGCGGGAGTAGCTCCTACAATGAGCAGTTCTTC.

This clone came up once. Its ends do not fully match the called genes, so a read error is possible. The chain combines TRBV7-7 with TRBJ2-3; D is uncertain. Germline CDR1 is SSHAT and CDR2 is FNYEAQ (reference sequence). The length of the CDR3 is 15 residues. In DNA form, the CDR3 reads TGTGCTAGCAGCTTAGATGATAGCCGAGCAGATACGCAGTATTTT. As protein: CASSLDDSRADTQYF.

The chain carries TRBV27 and TRBJ2-3, with no clear D. CDR1 MNHEY and CDR2 SMNVEV come from the germline V gene (reference sequence). The CDR3 is made up of 16 amino acids. Trimming stripped 5 bases from V and 4 bases from J, with 19 bases between. In nucleotides, the CDR3 is TGTGCCAGCAGTCCTCTCGCCGGAGAGGTCCCAGATACGCAGTATTTT. It yields the protein CASSPLAGEVPDTQYF.

This clone was detected a few times. This chain joins TRBV30 and TRBJ2-1; D perhaps matches TRBD2 (5 bases). The germline V and J ends were trimmed by 2 bases and 4 bases, with 9 bases remaining between them. CDR3 length: 13 residues. Germline-derived CDR1 and CDR2 are GTSNPN and SVGIG (reference sequence). In DNA form, the CDR3 reads TGTGCCTGGAGTAGCGGAGTTTACAATGAGCAGTTCTTC. Translating it yields CAWSSGVYNEQFF.

The chain couples TRBV28 to TRBJ2-5; 8 bases are shared with TRBD1. J gave up 5 bases and V 3 bases, and 5 bases lay outside the gene matches. Per the germline V gene, CDR1 is MDHEN and CDR2 is SYDVKM. The CDR3 covers 14 residues. CDR3 sequence: CASSLWTGWETQYF. DNA of the CDR3: TGTGCCAGCAGTTTGTGGACAGGGTGGGAGACCCAGTACTTC.

This chain joins TRBV6-1 and TRBJ2-3; 13 bases align to TRBD2. The V gene end was trimmed by 4 bases and the J gene end by 2 bases; junction bases not matched to a gene: 6. This CDR3 contains 17 residues. Germline V gene lookup returns CDR1 MNHNS and CDR2 SASEGT. The CDR3 spells CASSVQLAGGYTDTQYF. CDR3 in DNA: TGTGCCAGCAGTGTTCAACTAGCGGGAGGGTACACAGATACGCAGTATTTT.

The chain uses TRBV4-1 and TRBJ2-7, with 8 bases identical to TRBD1. The CDR3 contains 15 residues. With 0 bases clipped from V and 6 bases from J, the junction kept 7 bases outside the gene matches. Per germline, CDR1 MGHRA and CDR2 YSYEKL. In DNA, the CDR3 is TGCGCCAGCAGCCAAGAAGTGACAGGGGAGAGCGAGCAGTACTTC. Amino acid sequence: CASSQEVTGESEQYF.

This clone was seen only a few times. Other nucleotide sequences in the sample specify the same CDR3. The chain employs TRBV18 and TRBJ2-3, with 7 positions matching TRBD2. Germline V gene data show CDR1 as KGHSH and CDR2 as LQKENI. With V trimmed by 6 bases and J by 0 bases, 3 bases remained unmatched. The CDR3 extends over 14 amino acids. CDR3 amino acids: CASSPGGSTDTQYF. Written as DNA, the CDR3 is TGTGCCAGCTCCCCCGGGGGGAGCACAGATACGCAGTATTTT.

The V and J genes are TRBV6-4 and TRBJ2-7; 12 bases agree with TRBD2. This CDR3 spans 16 amino acids. V gave up 9 bases and J gave up 4 bases; unmatched junction bases: 13. Per germline, CDR1 MRHNA and CDR2 SNTAGT. The CDR3 loop is CASSNSRLAGVYEQYF. The CDR3 DNA is TGTGCCAGTTCTAACAGCCGACTAGCGGGAGTTTACGAGCAGTACTTC.

This clone was seen a few times. The chain joins TRBV7-8 to TRBJ2-3; D perhaps matches TRBD2 (6 bases). V was clipped by 5 bases and J by 3 bases, with 12 bases between them. This CDR3 spans 14 amino acids. The germline CDR1 and CDR2 sequences are SGHVS and FQNEAQ. CDR3 nucleotide sequence: TGTGCCAGCAGCCCCTCCGGGACTACAGATACGCAGTATTTT. Residues: CASSPSGTTDTQYF.

The chain combines TRBV28 with TRBJ1-5, with no clear D. Germline V gene lookup returns CDR1 MDHEN and CDR2 SYDVKM. The V end was cut by 6 bases, the J end by 0 bases, with 9 bases between. The CDR3 runs to 14 residues. The CDR3 DNA is TGTGCCAGCAGCCCGGTCCTTAGCAATCAGCCCCAGCATTTT. Its protein product is CASSPVLSNQPQHF.

There are a few counts of this clone. The V gene is TRBV29-1, the J gene TRBJ2-7; 8 bases map to TRBD1. CDR1 and CDR2 (germline): SQVTM, ANQGSEA. This CDR3 has 13 amino acids. Unmatched junction bases numbered 4, after V lost 1 base and J lost 5 bases. CDR3 sequence reads: CSVEGGQENEQYF. In DNA form, the CDR3 reads TGCAGCGTTGAAGGGGGACAGGAAAACGAGCAGTACTTC.

V and J are TRBV7-2 and TRBJ2-5; 7 bases match TRBD2. After removal of 6 bases from V and 3 bases from J, the junction contained 7 bases not matched to a gene. The CDR3 consists of 14 residues. Looked up from germline, CDR1 is SGHTA and CDR2 is FQGNSA. Written as DNA, the CDR3 is TGTGCCAGCAGTAGGGACTATTTAGAAGAGACCCAGTACTTC. It codes for CASSRDYLEETQYF.

V gene TRBV21-1 combines with J gene TRBJ2-1; the table calls TRBD1, which could not be checked here. TRBV21-1 is a pseudogene segment. The CDR3 is made up of 17 amino acids. The CDR3 DNA is TGTGCCAGCAGCAAAGCGCTGAGACAGGTCCCCTACAATGAGCAGTTCTTC. This encodes CASSKALRQVPYNEQFF.

The V gene is TRBV18, the J gene TRBJ2-1, with TRBD2 identical over 8 bases. The CDR3 has 16 residues. V lost 5 bases, J lost 0 bases, and 6 bases stayed unmatched. Germline loops: CDR1 KGHSH, CDR2 LQKENI. CDR3 protein: CASSKSGSRSYNEQFF. Here the CDR3 DNA reads TGTGCCAGCTCAAAAAGCGGGAGCCGCTCCTACAATGAGCAGTTCTTC. The full variable domain, in which reference TRBV18 and TRBJ2-1 provide the parts outside the CDR3, is NAGVMQNPRHLVRRRGQEARLRCSPMKGHSHVYWYRQLPEEGLKFMVYLQKENIIDESGMPKERFSAEFPKEGPSILRIQQVVRGDSAAYFCASSKSGSRSYNEQFFGPGTRLTVL.

In this sample, this clone turned up a few times. The chain joins TRBV28 to TRBJ1-2; D possibly corresponds to TRBD1 (5 bases). In germline, CDR1 is MDHEN, CDR2 SYDVKM. Deletions cut 2 bases from V and 6 bases from J, with 10 bases between. This CDR3 has 13 residues. The CDR3 DNA is TGTGCCAGCAGTTTACGTGCAGGGCATGGCTACACCTTC. It specifies CASSLRAGHGYTF.